This T cell receptor (beta chain) comes out of a study of blood T cell repertoires in COVID-19. Study in general: Samples of COVID-19 (acute and convalescent) were obtained from the United States, Italy and Spain. From T cells, B-cell-depleted T cells, or PBMCs came the material, which was cDNA or gDNA.

This clone occurred a few times. Study processing details: The assay estimated nucleated cells by amplifying reference gene primers. Measured with immunoSEQ multiplex PCR; TCRdb has only the in-frame clones, and not every one. The V and J calls and clone size come from that table; D and trimming were worked out from the DNA. The data show roughly 150,000 clones, with about 80% seen just once and roughly 2% held by the top ten. The CDR3 has 13 amino acids. The ends lost 4 bases at V and 3 bases at J; junction bases unmatched: 0. The germline V gene has CDR1 MRHNA and CDR2 SNTAGT. This receptor was taken from a woman at least 80 years old with acute or convalescent COVID-19. V is TRBV6-4 and J is TRBJ1-1; 9 bases map to TRBD1. Material for sequencing was peripheral blood. The CDR3 spells CASSGDRDTEAFF. The CDR3, as DNA: TGTGCCAGCAGTGGGGACAGGGACACTGAAGCTTTCTTT.